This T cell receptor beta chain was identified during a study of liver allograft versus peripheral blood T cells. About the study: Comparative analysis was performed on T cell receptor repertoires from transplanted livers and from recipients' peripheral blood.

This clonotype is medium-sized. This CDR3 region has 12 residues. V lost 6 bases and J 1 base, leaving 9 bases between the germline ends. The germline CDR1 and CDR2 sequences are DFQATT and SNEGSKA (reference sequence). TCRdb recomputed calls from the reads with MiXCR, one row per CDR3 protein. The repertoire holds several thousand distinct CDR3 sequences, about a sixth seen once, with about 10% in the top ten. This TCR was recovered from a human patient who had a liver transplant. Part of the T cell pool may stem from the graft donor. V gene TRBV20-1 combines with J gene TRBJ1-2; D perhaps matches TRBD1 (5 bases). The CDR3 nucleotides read TGCAGTGCATCCCAGGGTAACTATGGCTACACCTTC. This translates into CSASQGNYGYTF.